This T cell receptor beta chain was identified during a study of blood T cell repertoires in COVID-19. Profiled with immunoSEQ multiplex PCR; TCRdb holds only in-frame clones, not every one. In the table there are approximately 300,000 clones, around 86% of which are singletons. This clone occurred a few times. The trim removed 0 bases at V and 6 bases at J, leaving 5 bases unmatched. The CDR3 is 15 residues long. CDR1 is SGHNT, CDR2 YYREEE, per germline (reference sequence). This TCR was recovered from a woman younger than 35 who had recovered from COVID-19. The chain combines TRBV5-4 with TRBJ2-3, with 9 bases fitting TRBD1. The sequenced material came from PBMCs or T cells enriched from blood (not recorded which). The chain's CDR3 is CASSLGATGGDTQYF. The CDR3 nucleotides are TGTGCCAGCAGCTTGGGGGCGACAGGGGGGGATACGCAGTATTTT.